This T cell receptor beta chain was identified during a study of early T cells in non-severe SARS-CoV-2 infection. MiXCR was run by TCRdb on the 5' RACE reads, yielding one entry per CDR3 protein. The data contain about 22,000 distinct CDR3 sequences, roughly 3.5% of them singletons. Study-wide results and caveats: In VDJdb matching, anti-spike CD8 responses were favored while private and CD4 specificities went missing.

The CDR3 loop spans 14 amino acids. CDR1 is SEHNR, CDR2 FQNEAQ, per germline (reference sequence). Unmatched junction bases numbered 4, after V lost 6 bases and J lost 4 bases. This clonotype has at least ten counts. Its antigen is still unknown. The chain links TRBV7-9 to TRBJ2-4; 9 bases are a match to TRBD1. Sequencing used whole blood. The sequence was collected from an adult who was a healthcare worker with PCR-confirmed SARS-CoV-2 infection or an uninfected control (not recorded which). The CDR3 DNA sequence: TGTGCCAGCAGGCCTGGACAGGGGAAAAACATTCAGTACTTC. This sequence encodes CASRPGQGKNIQYF.